The T cell receptor beta chain under discussion was sequenced for a study of graft-versus-host responses after intestinal transplantation. Sequencing was performed with immunoSEQ multiplex PCR; in TCRdb, only in-frame clones are kept and a portion is missing. The repertoire consists of about 83,000 clones, with around nine tenths occurring once and the leading ten covering approximately 0.33%. General study findings and limits: Early HvG declines after transplant were associated with peak circulating GvH clone levels. GvH clones were identified in recipient marrow, with some first appearing in ileum or blood.

Of note for this clone: Its antigen remains unidentified.

The source was unstimulated CD4+ T cells sorted from spleen or lymph node cells, collected before intestinal transplant. This TCR was sampled from a human donor who received an intestinal transplant.

CDR3 region: CASSGLLLNTEAFF. CDR3 DNA sequence: TGTGCCAGCAGTGGACTCTTATTGAACACTGAAGCTTTCTTT. The genes are TRBV27 and TRBJ1-1; no reliable D call. Germline lookup yields CDR1 MNHEY and CDR2 SMNVEV (reference sequence). Trimming removed 5 bases at V and 0 bases at J, with 10 bases between. There are 14 residues in the CDR3.